The 27 T cell receptor beta chains below all came from one sample that was sequenced in a study of blood T cell repertoires in COVID-19. The protocol was immunoSEQ multiplex PCR, while the TCRdb copy is restricted to in-frame clones and leaves out a portion. The sample has 100,000 to 150,000 clones; about 85% are singletons. The sequencing input was peripheral blood. The receptors were sampled from a woman of 80 years or more with acute or convalescent COVID-19.

The chain combines TRBV28 with TRBJ1-2; D perhaps matches TRBD1 (5 bases). The CDR3 totals 12 residues. CDR1 is MDHEN, CDR2 SYDVKM, per germline. V was shortened by 4 bases and J by 8 bases, with 11 bases between the two germline ends. CDR3 protein: CASSWGKSGYTF. The CDR3 DNA reads TGTGCCAGCAGTTGGGGCAAGTCCGGCTACACCTTC.

J is TRBJ2-1 and V is TRBV5-1; a weak D match, TRBD2 (6 bases). V was clipped by 0 bases and J by 4 bases, with 11 bases between them. The germline V gene has CDR1 SGHRS and CDR2 YFSETQ. The CDR3 loop spans 15 amino acids. CDR3 sequence reads: CASSLGGDLYNEQFF. CDR3 bases: TGCGCCAGCAGCTTGGGCGGGGACTTATACAATGAGCAGTTCTTC.

The chain uses TRBV6-5 and TRBJ1-1, with TRBD1 as a possible D gene (5 bases). Germline V gene data show CDR1 as MNHEY and CDR2 as SVGAGI. This CDR3 comprises 14 residues. Between the trimmed V and J ends, which lost 4 bases and 1 base, there was a span of 10 bases. The CDR3 nucleotides read TGTGCCAGCAGTTTCCATACAGGGAACACTGAAGCTTTCTTT. Its translation is CASSFHTGNTEAFF.

V and J are TRBV29-1 and TRBJ2-7; no definite D call. This CDR3 contains 14 residues. Trimming stripped 5 bases from V and 6 bases from J, with 20 bases between. The germline gives CDR1 SQVTM, CDR2 ANQGSEA. CDR3 residues: CSVQTGALSIEQYF. DNA of the CDR3: TGCAGCGTTCAAACCGGAGCTTTGTCCATCGAGCAGTACTTC.

This clone has only one observation. This chain uses TRBV18 with TRBJ1-2; 7 bases match TRBD1. Germline V gives CDR1 KGHSH, CDR2 LQKENI. V shed 3 bases and J 5 bases; nucleotides not matched to a gene: 9. The CDR3 runs 15 residues. CDR3 region: CASSPLGTDPYGYTF. CDR3 sequence (DNA): TGTGCCAGCTCACCTCTTGGGACAGACCCGTATGGCTACACCTTC. The full variable domain, with the rest looked up from reference TRBV18 and TRBJ1-2, is NAGVMQNPRHLVRRRGQEARLRCSPMKGHSHVYWYRQLPEEGLKFMVYLQKENIIDESGMPKERFSAEFPKEGPSILRIQQVVRGDSAAYFCASSPLGTDPYGYTFGSGTRLTVV.

The genes are TRBV19 and TRBJ2-3, with D possibly matching TRBD1 (6 bases). Trimming removed 7 bases at V and 1 base at J, with 12 bases between. Germline assignment: CDR1 LNHDA and CDR2 SQIVND (reference sequence). The CDR3 has 14 amino acids. This chain's CDR3 is CASNPNRGTDTQYF. The CDR3 DNA sequence: TGTGCCAGTAATCCCAACAGGGGCACAGATACGCAGTATTTT.

Only one count was recorded for this clone. This rearrangement joins TRBV9 to TRBJ1-3, with D uncertain. V was shortened by 3 bases and J by 0 bases, with 4 bases between the two germline ends. CDR1 and CDR2 from the germline V gene are SGDLS and YYNGEE. The CDR3 length is 13 residues. Here the CDR3 DNA reads TGTGCCAGCAGCGGGAGCTCTGGAAACACCATATATTTT. Translation gives CASSGSSGNTIYF.

This clone was observed a single time. The genes are TRBV28 and TRBJ1-5; D remains unclear. The CDR3 consists of 17 residues. V shed 6 bases and J shed 1 base, with 19 bases lying between them. The germline gives CDR1 MDHEN, CDR2 SYDVKM. CDR3 protein: CASSYPTGRESNQPQHF. CDR3 DNA sequence: TGTGCCAGCAGCTATCCAACTGGGAGGGAAAGCAATCAGCCCCAGCATTTT.

This chain uses TRBV12-5 with TRBJ2-1; 8 bases agree with TRBD2. CDR1 is LGHNT, CDR2 FRNRAP, per germline. The CDR3 has 15 residues. Trimming at V came to 2 bases and at J to 6 bases, leaving 6 bases not matched to a gene. The CDR3 region is CASGLTSGGRNEQFF. CDR3 DNA sequence: TGTGCTAGTGGTTTGACCAGCGGGGGCCGCAATGAGCAGTTCTTC. Supplemented by reference TRBV12-5 and TRBJ2-1, the full variable domain reads DARVTQTPRHKVTEMGQEVTMRCQPILGHNTVFWYRQTMMQGLELLAYFRNRAPLDDSGMPKDRFSAEMPDATLATLKIQPSEPRDSAVYFCASGLTSGGRNEQFFGPGTRLTVL.

This clone appeared once. The chain links TRBV28 to TRBJ1-1; the D is unclear. Per germline, CDR1 MDHEN and CDR2 SYDVKM. The CDR3 is 14 amino acids. V was trimmed by 10 bases and J by 4 bases, leaving 19 bases between them. The CDR3 DNA follows: TGTGCCACCCTTGACGCTGGGCGTATCACTGAAGCTTTCTTT. Amino acid sequence: CATLDAGRITEAFF.

V gene TRBV6-5 combines with J gene TRBJ1-6; the D gene is possibly TRBD1 (5 bases). CDR1 and CDR2 from the germline V gene are MNHEY and SVGAGI. With 10 bases removed from V and 0 bases from J, the gap between germline ends came to 10 bases. This CDR3 spans 14 amino acids. The CDR3 region has the DNA TGTGCCACCAGACAGAGCTCCTATAATTCACCCCTCCACTTT. Translated: CATRQSSYNSPLHF.

This chain connects TRBV5-1 to TRBJ1-1, with D maybe TRBD1 (6 bases). This CDR3 is 14 amino acids long. With 6 bases removed from V and 0 bases from J, the gap between germline ends came to 12 bases. Germline CDR1 and CDR2: SGHRS and YFSETQ. The CDR3, as DNA: TGCGCCAGCACAGTAGACAGGATGAACACTGAAGCTTTCTTT. Its protein is CASTVDRMNTEAFF.

The genes are TRBV19 and TRBJ1-2; D unclear. The CDR3 contains 13 residues. Germline loops: CDR1 LNHDA, CDR2 SQIVND (reference sequence). Trimming stripped 4 bases from V and 4 bases from J, with 10 bases between. The CDR3 DNA sequence: TGTGCCAGTAGTACGGAGTTAATCTATGGCTACACCTTC. Encoded protein: CASSTELIYGYTF.

The rearrangement joins TRBV20-1 to TRBJ1-2; D not certain. The CDR3 sequence is 10 residues long. Trimming cost V 6 bases and J 6 bases, with 8 bases left between them. Germline V lookup: CDR1 DFQATT, CDR2 SNEGSKA (reference sequence). The CDR3 reads CSAKRDGYTF. CDR3 coding DNA: TGCAGTGCCAAACGGGATGGCTACACCTTC.

The gene calls are TRBV25-1 and TRBJ1-1; 8 bases are a match to TRBD1. The CDR3 is 15 residues long. Germline values: CDR1 MGHDK, CDR2 SYGVNS. J gave up 5 bases and V 8 bases, and 13 bases lay outside the gene matches. Written as DNA, the CDR3 is TGTGCCAGCTCCCGACCTGAACAGGGGGATACTGAAGCTTTCTTT. Translation gives CASSRPEQGDTEAFF. The full variable domain, completed using reference TRBV25-1 and TRBJ1-1, is EADIYQTPRYLVIGTGKKITLECSQTMGHDKMYWYQQDPGMELHLIHYSYGVNSTEKGDLSSESTVSRIRTEHFPLTLESARPSHTSQYLCASSRPEQGDTEAFFGQGTRLTVV.

The DNA of the CDR3 is TGTGCCAGCTCACGACAGATGTTCGACACTGAAGCTTTCTTT. Translated: CASSRQMFDTEAFF. The rearrangement uses TRBV18 and TRBJ1-1, with D maybe TRBD1 (5 bases). CDR1 is KGHSH and CDR2 is LQKENI in the germline V gene. Trimming left V 4 bases short and J 3 bases short, with 12 bases between. CDR3 length: 14 residues.

This chain joins TRBV7-9 and TRBJ1-1; no clear D gene. The V end was cut by 1 base, the J end by 4 bases, with 13 bases between. This CDR3 has 15 residues. The germline V gene has CDR1 SEHNR and CDR2 FQNEAQ (reference sequence). As DNA, the CDR3 is TGTGCCAGCAGCTTAGATCGCCTCACCGGCACTGAAGCTTTCTTT. Its translation: CASSLDRLTGTEAFF. Filled out from reference TRBV7-9 and TRBJ1-1, the complete variable domain reads DTGVSQNPRHKITKRGQNVTFRCDPISEHNRLYWYRQTLGQGPEFLTYFQNEAQLEKSRLLSDRFSAERPKGSFSTLEIQRTEQGDSAMYLCASSLDRLTGTEAFFGQGTRLTVV.

This clone occurred a few times. This chain joins TRBV21-1 and TRBJ2-5; the listed D gene, TRBD2, was not tested against the DNA. TRBV21-1 is termed a pseudogene. The CDR3 has 16 residues. CDR3 protein: CASSTRLAGAQETQYF. Written as DNA, the CDR3 is TGTGCCAGCAGCACCCGACTAGCGGGGGCCCAAGAGACCCAGTACTTC.

The chain uses TRBV5-8 and TRBJ2-1; 8 nucleotides match TRBD2. Germline V gene lookup returns CDR1 SGHTS and CDR2 YDEGEE. The CDR3 is 13 amino acids. CDR3 loop: CARSTGGYNEQFF. For the CDR3, the DNA is TGTGCAAGATCCACGGGGGGGTACAATGAGCAGTTCTTC.

The J gene is TRBJ2-7, the V gene TRBV10-2, with 9 bases aligning to TRBD1. V was pared by 6 bases and J by 3 bases, with 0 bases of the junction left unmatched. CDR3 length: 12 residues. CDR1 and CDR2 from the germline V gene are WSHSY and SAAADI. CDR3 region: CASRDRGYEQYV. CDR3 sequence (DNA): TGCGCCAGCAGGGACAGGGGCTACGAGCAGTACGTC.

The chain carries TRBV4-1 and TRBJ1-2; unclear D gene. The CDR3 runs to 16 residues. Trimming cost V 6 bases and J 0 bases, with 17 bases left between them. The germline V gene encodes CDR1 MGHRA and CDR2 YSYEKL. CDR3 region: CASRSREGSPNYGYTF. CDR3 nucleotides: TGCGCCAGCAGAAGCCGGGAGGGCTCCCCTAACTATGGCTACACCTTC.

The chain combines TRBV6-6 with TRBJ1-3; a possible D gene is TRBD1 (6 bases). Germline loops: CDR1 MNHNY, CDR2 SVGAGI (reference sequence). Trimming took off 7 bases at V and 1 base at J, with 11 bases between the two ends. This CDR3 is built from 14 residues. CDR3 loop: CASTRGASGNTIYF. CDR3 DNA sequence: TGTGCCAGCACCCGGGGGGCATCTGGAAACACCATATATTTT.

The J gene is TRBJ2-1, the V gene TRBV5-1; 7 bases align to TRBD2. Germline V gene data show CDR1 as SGHRS and CDR2 as YFSETQ. The ends lost 4 bases at V and 5 bases at J; junction bases unmatched: 9. CDR3 length equals 15 residues. CDR3 coding DNA: TGCGCCAGCAGCAGCCGGGACTACCAGGACAATGAGCAGTTCTTC. Protein product: CASSSRDYQDNEQFF.

This chain connects TRBV28 to TRBJ1-5; tentatively, D is TRBD1 (6 bases). Trimming cost V 5 bases and J 4 bases, with 12 bases left between them. The germline V gene has CDR1 MDHEN and CDR2 SYDVKM. The CDR3 has 14 residues. The CDR3 DNA reads TGTGCCAGCAGTCCAGACAGGTGGAATCAGCCCCAGCATTTT. This sequence encodes CASSPDRWNQPQHF.

This rearrangement joins TRBV19 to TRBJ1-1, with 8 bases lining up with TRBD1. Trimming took 4 bases from V and 6 from J; bases not matched to a gene: 7. This CDR3 spans 14 amino acids. Germline CDR1 reads LNHDA; CDR2 reads SQIVND (reference sequence). As DNA, the CDR3 is TGTGCCAGTAGTACGAGACAGGGGAGGGCTGAAGCTTTCTTT. This translates into CASSTRQGRAEAFF.

The chain combines TRBV7-9 with TRBJ1-2; unclear D gene. V lost 5 bases and J lost 8, with 9 bases in between. Germline-derived CDR1 and CDR2 are SEHNR and FQNEAQ (reference sequence). The CDR3 runs to 11 residues. Written as DNA, the CDR3 is TGTGCCAGCAGCGCCGGTTACGGCTACACCTTC. It translates to CASSAGYGYTF.

The gene calls are TRBV13 and TRBJ2-1; D is perhaps TRBD1 (5 bases). V lost 5 bases, J lost 7 bases, and 15 bases lay in between. The CDR3 runs to 14 residues. Germline CDR1 PRHDT, CDR2 FYEKMQ (reference sequence). CDR3 region: CASSLTQVANEQFF. In nucleotides, the CDR3 is TGTGCCAGCAGCCTAACACAGGTGGCGAATGAGCAGTTCTTC. Variable domain in full (rest from reference TRBV13 and TRBJ2-1): AAGVIQSPRHLIKEKRETATLKCYPIPRHDTVYWYQQGPGQDPQFLISFYEKMQSDKGSIPDRFSAQQFSDYHSELNMSSLELGDSALYFCASSLTQVANEQFFGPGTRLTVL.